Listed here are 31 T cell receptor beta chains from one sample, sequenced in a study of blood T cell repertoires in COVID-19. TCRdb keeps only in-frame clones here, not all; method: immunoSEQ multiplex PCR. The sample gives roughly 160,000 clones, approximately 84% of which show up once; around 2.9% is in the top ten. Material for sequencing was peripheral blood. The receptors come from a woman of 80 years or more with COVID-19, enrolled during active disease.

This chain connects TRBV9 to TRBJ1-4, with D perhaps TRBD1 (5 bases). The CDR3 totals 14 residues. Germline CDR1 is SGDLS and CDR2 is YYNGEE. Trimming shortened V by 4 bases and J by 7 bases, and 14 bases separated the two germline ends. As DNA, the CDR3 is TGTGCCAGCAGCTCGACAGCTTTATCTGAAAAACTGTTTTTT. This translates into CASSSTALSEKLFF.

The J gene is TRBJ1-1, the V gene TRBV7-9; possible D gene TRBD1, 6 bases. V dropped 7 bases and J dropped 4 bases, with 13 bases sitting between them. Germline V CDR1 and CDR2: SEHNR, FQNEAQ (reference sequence). The CDR3 spans 13 residues. The CDR3 loop reads CASTEGGSTEAFF. The DNA for the CDR3 is TGTGCCAGCACCGAGGGGGGGAGCACTGAAGCTTTCTTT.

The CDR3 nucleotides are TGCAGCGTTGAGGGACCGCGGGGAGGGGTGGACGAGCAGTACTTC. Protein sequence: CSVEGPRGGVDEQYF. V is TRBV29-1 and J is TRBJ2-7, with TRBD2 matching 7 bases. The CDR3 spans 15 residues. With 3 bases clipped from V and 5 bases from J, the junction kept 13 bases outside the gene matches. Looked up from germline, CDR1 is SQVTM and CDR2 is ANQGSEA.

The rearrangement links TRBV3-1 (or the pseudogene TRBV3-2) to TRBJ2-7; 7 nucleotides line up with TRBD2. With V trimmed by 4 bases and J by 2 bases, 5 bases remained unmatched. Per germline, CDR1 LGHDT and CDR2 YNNKEL (reference sequence). This CDR3 has 14 amino acids. CDR3 coding DNA: TGTGCCAGCAGCCCTTCGGCGGGAGCCTACGAGCAGTACTTC. This encodes CASSPSAGAYEQYF.

The chain joins TRBV5-1 to TRBJ2-5; 7 bases map to TRBD1. This CDR3 has 16 amino acids. The V segment lost 4 bases and the J segment 0 bases; nucleotides outside the gene matches: 9. Germline V gene sequence: CDR1 SGHRS, CDR2 YFSETQ. CDR3 nucleotide sequence: TGCGCCAGCAGCCGTGTGCAAGGGACAGACCAAGAGACCCAGTACTTC. It yields the protein CASSRVQGTDQETQYF.

This sequence joins TRBV4-2 and TRBJ1-3; D perhaps matches TRBD1 (6 bases). CDR3 size: 17 residues. Germline loops: CDR1 LGHNA, CDR2 YNFKEQ. V shed 4 bases and J shed 0 bases, with 16 bases lying between them. The CDR3 is CASSPTVQGHSGNTIYF. The DNA for the CDR3 is TGTGCCAGCAGCCCTACTGTACAGGGTCACTCTGGAAACACCATATATTTT.

The J gene is TRBJ2-2, the V gene TRBV29-1, with 11 bases fitting TRBD1. This CDR3 comprises 15 residues. Germline V CDR1 and CDR2: SQVTM, ANQGSEA. J lost 7 bases, V lost 0 bases, and 4 bases had no gene match. In DNA, the CDR3 is TGCAGCGTTGAAGAAGGACAGGGGGCGATCGGGGAGCTGTTTTTT. It yields the protein CSVEEGQGAIGELFF.

This chain links TRBV24-1 with TRBJ1-4, with D uncertain. The germline V gene has CDR1 KGHDR and CDR2 SFDVKD. The CDR3 is 14 residues long. V was pared by 3 bases and J by 5 bases, with 9 bases between. CDR3 protein: CATSDRGRNEKLFF. CDR3 sequence (DNA): TGTGCCACCAGTGATCGGGGTAGGAATGAAAAACTGTTTTTT.

J is TRBJ2-1 and V is TRBV2; 14 nucleotides align to TRBD2. J was trimmed by 4 bases and V by 8 bases; bases with no gene match: 13. Germline V CDR1 and CDR2: SNHLY, FYNNEI. This CDR3 contains 18 residues. In DNA form, the CDR3 reads TGTGCCAGCCGACTAGCGGGGGGGCAGGGTTTTCTTTACAATGAGCAGTTCTTC. It is translated as CASRLAGGQGFLYNEQFF.

This CDR3 reads CASSLGTATDTQYF. CDR3 DNA sequence: TGCGCCAGCAGCCTCGGGACAGCCACAGATACGCAGTATTTT. The rearrangement uses TRBV5-1 and TRBJ2-3, with TRBD1 identical over 7 bases. V dropped 4 bases and J dropped 2; count of bases not matched to a gene: 4. Germline CDR1 SGHRS, CDR2 YFSETQ. This CDR3 is built from 14 residues.

This clone was detected only once. The chain carries TRBV9 and TRBJ2-1, with a weak D call TRBD2 (5 bases). This CDR3 region has 13 residues. The germline gives CDR1 SGDLS, CDR2 YYNGEE. Trimming stripped 4 bases from V and 5 bases from J, with 10 bases between. The chain's CDR3 is CASSSTSHNEQFF. CDR3 nucleotides: TGTGCCAGCAGCTCCACTAGTCACAATGAGCAGTTCTTC.

This clone was seen a handful of times. The chain has TRBV27 and TRBJ1-1, with D perhaps TRBD1 (6 bases). V lost 4 bases to trimming and J lost 4 bases, with 10 bases between them. The CDR3 spans 13 residues. Germline values: CDR1 MNHEY, CDR2 SMNVEV (reference sequence). DNA for the CDR3: TGTGCCAGCAGTTCAGACAGGACCACTGAAGCTTTCTTT. Translating it yields CASSSDRTTEAFF.

A single count supports this clone. The chain combines TRBV3-1 (or the pseudogene TRBV3-2) with TRBJ2-2; 8 positions agree with TRBD2. After removal of 7 bases from V and 1 base from J, the junction contained 5 bases not matched to a gene. CDR1 LGHDT and CDR2 YNNKEL come from the germline V gene (reference sequence). This CDR3 is built from 15 residues. CDR3: CASTGGGLNTGELFF. The CDR3 region has the DNA TGTGCCAGCACGGGCGGGGGGCTGAACACCGGGGAGCTGTTTTTT.

This clone was seen just once. The rearrangement links TRBV2 to TRBJ2-1, with TRBD1 matching 9 bases. Germline assignment: CDR1 SNHLY and CDR2 FYNNEI. The CDR3 consists of 15 residues. V lost 3 bases to trimming and J lost 1 base; unmatched junction nucleotides: 1. CDR3 sequence (DNA): TGTGCCAGCAGTGAGGACAGGGGATCCTACAATGAGCAGTTCTTC. Translating gives CASSEDRGSYNEQFF. Full variable domain (missing parts from reference TRBV2 and TRBJ2-1): EPEVTQTPSHQVTQMGQEVILRCVPISNHLYFYWYRQILGQKVEFLVSFYNNEISEKSEIFDDQFSVERPDGSNFTLKIRSTKLEDSAMYFCASSEDRGSYNEQFFGPGTRLTVL.

The chain carries TRBV3-1 (or the pseudogene TRBV3-2) and TRBJ2-1, with 7 bases lining up with TRBD2. The CDR3 is 15 residues long. V gave up 5 bases and J gave up 0 bases; unmatched junction bases: 4. Per the germline V gene, CDR1 is LGHDT and CDR2 is YNNKEL (reference sequence). CDR3 nucleotides: TGTGCCAGCAGCTTTCGACTAGCCTCCTACAATGAGCAGTTCTTC. It is translated as CASSFRLASYNEQFF.

The rearrangement uses TRBV3-1 (or the pseudogene TRBV3-2) and TRBJ1-2; D is unresolved. Trimming shortened V by 8 bases and J by 8 bases, and 15 bases separated the two germline ends. Germline V lookup: CDR1 LGHDT, CDR2 YNNKEL (reference sequence). This CDR3 contains 12 residues. The CDR3 protein is CASRLGEGGYTF. CDR3 bases: TGTGCCAGCCGTCTCGGGGAGGGCGGCTACACCTTC.

This chain joins TRBV6-5 and TRBJ1-2; 9 positions match TRBD1. Germline V lookup: CDR1 MNHEY, CDR2 SVGAGI. The CDR3 sequence is 15 residues long. V trimming: 7 bases; J trimming: 3 bases; junction bases outside the gene matches: 9. The CDR3 DNA sequence: TGTGCCAGCAAACCCACGACAGGGGGTGACTATGGCTACACCTTC. Protein sequence: CASKPTTGGDYGYTF.

V is TRBV5-1 and J is TRBJ1-4; weak D call: TRBD1 (6 bases). Trimming left V 4 bases short and J 0 bases short, with 10 bases between. CDR3 length equals 15 residues. Per the germline V gene, CDR1 is SGHRS and CDR2 is YFSETQ. The CDR3 is CASSARTATNEKLFF. The CDR3 region has the DNA TGCGCCAGCAGCGCCAGGACAGCAACTAATGAAAAACTGTTTTTT. Full variable domain (missing parts from reference TRBV5-1 and TRBJ1-4): KAGVTQTPRYLIKTRGQQVTLSCSPISGHRSVSWYQQTPGQGLQFLFEYFSETQRNKGNFPGRFSGRQFSNSRSEMNVSTLELGDSALYLCASSARTATNEKLFFGSGTQLSVL.

This clone was seen only once. The chain is built from TRBV7-7 and TRBJ2-3; 10 nucleotides agree with TRBD2. Trimming took 4 bases from V and 6 from J; bases not matched to a gene: 7. CDR3 size: 15 residues. The germline CDR1 and CDR2 sequences are SSHAT and FNYEAQ (reference sequence). Here the CDR3 DNA reads TGTGCCAGCAGCTCTAGCGGGAGACAAGCGGATACGCAGTATTTT. Its protein is CASSSSGRQADTQYF.

In this sample, this clone turned up a few times. V is TRBV7-3 and J is TRBJ1-4; 8 bases agree with TRBD1. Trimming cost V 4 bases and J 2 bases; bases outside gene matches: 6. Germline V CDR1 and CDR2: SGHTA, FQGTGA. The CDR3 is 16 amino acids. The CDR3 sequence is CASSSIRTGTNEKLFF. CDR3 bases: TGTGCCAGCAGCTCGATACGGACAGGGACTAATGAAAAACTGTTTTTT.

The chain has TRBV4-1 and TRBJ2-5; TRBD1 agrees at 7 bases. The CDR3 loop spans 16 amino acids. Unmatched junction bases numbered 9, after V lost 0 bases and J lost 5 bases. Germline CDR1 reads MGHRA; CDR2 reads YSYEKL. The CDR3 DNA follows: TGCGCCAGCAGCCAAGATTTGGGACAGCTTAAGGAGACCCAGTACTTC. Protein sequence: CASSQDLGQLKETQYF.

The V and J genes are TRBV5-6 and TRBJ1-1; 8 bases map to TRBD1. CDR1 and CDR2 from the germline V gene are SGHDT and YYEEEE. This CDR3 has 15 residues. V was clipped by 7 bases and J by 0 bases; unmatched bases: 8. CDR3 region: CASRRQGPMNTEAFF. The CDR3 DNA is TGTGCCAGCCGTAGACAGGGGCCTATGAACACTGAAGCTTTCTTT.

Comment on this clone: Other DNA sequences in the sample encode the same CDR3. The chain has TRBV7-3 and TRBJ2-1, with a tentative D call TRBD1 (6 bases). This CDR3 is built from 14 residues. The V end lost 5 bases, the J end lost 0 bases, and 8 bases lay between the germline ends. Germline-derived CDR1 and CDR2 are SGHTA and FQGTGA. CDR3 in DNA: TGTGCCAGCAGCCGAGGGGGCTCCTACAATGAGCAGTTCTTC. It specifies CASSRGGSYNEQFF.

The gene calls are TRBV3-1 (or the pseudogene TRBV3-2) and TRBJ1-2, with D perhaps matching TRBD1 (5 bases). From germline, CDR1 is LGHDT and CDR2 YNNKEL (reference sequence). This CDR3 is 13 amino acids long. The ends were cut back, 3 bases at V and 6 bases at J, with 11 bases in the middle. The CDR3 loop is CASSQAATDGYTF. The DNA for the CDR3 is TGTGCCAGCAGCCAGGCTGCGACAGATGGCTACACCTTC.

The CDR3 protein is CASSLAQGYTGELFF. The CDR3 coding sequence is TGCGCCAGCAGCCTCGCCCAGGGATACACCGGGGAGCTGTTTTTT. The chain carries TRBV4-3 and TRBJ2-2; a weak D match, TRBD1 (5 bases). This CDR3 contains 15 residues. Germline values: CDR1 LGHNA, CDR2 YSLEER. With 4 bases removed from V and 3 bases from J, the gap between germline ends came to 12 bases.

This sequence joins TRBV6-5 and TRBJ2-7; 10 nucleotides align to TRBD1. The germline CDR1 and CDR2 sequences are MNHEY and SVGAGI. With 2 bases clipped from V and 4 bases from J, the junction kept 5 bases outside the gene matches. This CDR3 region has 15 residues. The CDR3 region is CASSYIRTGGYEQYF. The CDR3 DNA is TGTGCCAGCAGTTACATACGGACAGGGGGTTACGAGCAGTACTTC.

Only one count was recorded for this clone. The chain couples TRBV5-1 to TRBJ2-2; 10 nucleotides align to TRBD1. CDR1 is SGHRS and CDR2 is YFSETQ in the germline V gene. Losses at the gene ends were 2 bases for V and 4 bases for J; bases not matched to a gene: 2. This CDR3 contains 15 residues. CDR3 coding DNA: TGCGCCAGCAGCTTTAGACAGGGGGCCACCGGGGAGCTGTTTTTT. Translating it yields CASSFRQGATGELFF.

J is TRBJ2-7 and V is TRBV15; 7 positions agree with TRBD1. Germline V gene lookup returns CDR1 LNHNV and CDR2 YYDKDF (reference sequence). V was clipped by 6 bases and J by 2 bases; unmatched bases: 10. This CDR3 is built from 15 residues. The CDR3 nucleotides are TGTGCCACCAGAGCAGGGCCGGGACAGCCCTACGAGCAGTACTTC. The encoded protein is CATRAGPGQPYEQYF.

The chain employs TRBV9 and TRBJ2-7; a weak D match, TRBD2 (6 bases). V lost 0 bases, J lost 2 bases, and 12 bases lay in between. The CDR3 is 15 amino acids. Germline-derived CDR1 and CDR2 are SGDLS and YYNGEE. CDR3: CASSVGEAQPYEQYF. The CDR3 DNA follows: TGTGCCAGCAGCGTAGGGGAGGCGCAACCCTACGAGCAGTACTTC.

The DNA of the CDR3 is TGTGCCAGCTCACCACCGGTGACGGGTGGGTACAATGAGCAGTTCTTC. This sequence encodes CASSPPVTGGYNEQFF. V and J are TRBV18 and TRBJ2-1; D call uncertain. The CDR3 sequence is 16 residues long. V was shortened by 0 bases and J by 4 bases, with 13 bases between the two germline ends. Germline loops: CDR1 KGHSH, CDR2 LQKENI. Using reference TRBV18 and TRBJ2-1 for the parts outside the CDR3, the full variable domain is NAGVMQNPRHLVRRRGQEARLRCSPMKGHSHVYWYRQLPEEGLKFMVYLQKENIIDESGMPKERFSAEFPKEGPSILRIQQVVRGDSAAYFCASSPPVTGGYNEQFFGPGTRLTVL.

The V and J genes are TRBV5-4 and TRBJ2-2, with D possibly TRBD2 on 6 matching bases. This CDR3 contains 15 residues. Trimming took 4 bases from V and 4 from J, leaving 14 bases between them. Germline V gene data show CDR1 as SGHNT and CDR2 as YYREEE (reference sequence). The CDR3 spells CASSPSTRGTGELFF. In DNA form, the CDR3 reads TGTGCCAGCAGCCCATCCACGCGGGGCACCGGGGAGCTGTTTTTT.